The 31 T cell receptor beta chains in this list originate from one sample, sequenced in a study of blood T cell repertoires in COVID-19 (TCRdb year 2020). The library was produced with the immunoSEQ multiplex PCR assay. The clones in this table, taken by TCRdb from immuneACCESS, are in-frame only. Not every clone is retained; where verified, under half of the shortfall comes from an unresolved V gene, and the cause of the rest is unknown. The sample table records more than 70,000 clones; roughly 80% of these occur just once. The ten largest clones capture about 9.4% of the sample. The sequencing sample was made of peripheral blood. The receptors derive from a woman aged 70-85 years with acute or convalescent COVID-19.

This chain joins TRBV5-1 and TRBJ1-1; D unclear. V was trimmed by 3 bases and J by 4 bases, leaving 13 bases between them. There are 14 residues in the CDR3. Germline CDR1 SGHRS, CDR2 YFSETQ. CDR3 sequence (DNA): TGCGCCAGCAGCTATGACACCAGGCGCACTGAAGCTTTCTTT. This encodes CASSYDTRRTEAFF.

The chain combines TRBV7-2 with TRBJ1-2; 10 bases map to TRBD1. Looked up from germline, CDR1 is SGHTA and CDR2 is FQGNSA. J lost 8 bases, V lost 3 bases, and 6 bases had no gene match. The CDR3 totals 14 residues. In nucleotides, the CDR3 is TGTGCCAGCAGCTTTGGACAGGGGGTAGGGGGCTACACCTTC. It yields the protein CASSFGQGVGGYTF.

The chain has TRBV19 and TRBJ1-5, with D tentatively TRBD1 (6 bases). The CDR3 length is 15 residues. With 6 bases removed from V and 9 bases from J, the gap between germline ends came to 21 bases. Looked up from germline, CDR1 is LNHDA and CDR2 is SQIVND (reference sequence). This CDR3 reads CASSPEQGWRRPQHF. CDR3 in DNA: TGTGCCAGTAGCCCAGAACAGGGTTGGCGACGGCCCCAGCATTTT.

The rearrangement links TRBV7-2 to TRBJ1-5; tentatively, D is TRBD1 (6 bases). The germline gives CDR1 SGHTA, CDR2 FQGNSA. The germline V and J ends were trimmed by 5 bases and 8 bases, with 16 bases remaining between them. The CDR3 is made up of 14 amino acids. DNA for the CDR3: TGTGCCAGCAGCCCCCGGGGGGGCTTTGAGCCCCAGCATTTT. Residues: CASSPRGGFEPQHF.

This clone was seen only a few times. The chain is built from TRBV14 and TRBJ2-2, with 15 nucleotides matching TRBD2. Germline CDR1 is SGHDN and CDR2 is FVKESK. V trimming: 4 bases; J trimming: 3 bases; junction bases outside the gene matches: 0. This CDR3 contains 16 residues. The CDR3 DNA reads as TGTGCCAGCAGCCGGACTAGCGGGAGGGACACCGGGGAGCTGTTTTTT. Its protein is CASSRTSGRDTGELFF.

The V and J genes are TRBV19 and TRBJ2-1; maybe TRBD2 (5 bases). The germline gives CDR1 LNHDA, CDR2 SQIVND (reference sequence). The CDR3 covers 13 residues. V lost 1 base and J 7 bases, leaving 8 bases between the germline ends. The DNA for the CDR3 is TGTGCCAGTAGTATAGGACGGGGAAATGAGCAGTTCTTC. It encodes CASSIGRGNEQFF.

The chain links TRBV19 to TRBJ1-4, with D possibly TRBD1 on 5 matching bases. The germline gives CDR1 LNHDA, CDR2 SQIVND (reference sequence). The V end was cut by 4 bases, the J end by 0 bases, with 9 bases between. The CDR3 covers 15 residues. For the CDR3, the DNA is TGTGCCAGTAGTACAGGGTCCCCAACTAATGAAAAACTGTTTTTT. It encodes CASSTGSPTNEKLFF.

Here the CDR3 reads CASSRQALTEAFF. For the CDR3, the DNA is TGTGCCAGCAGTCGACAGGCCCTCACTGAAGCTTTCTTT. The V call is TRBV12-3 or TRBV12-4, the J call TRBJ1-1; tentatively, D is TRBD1 (6 bases). The CDR3 spans 13 residues. Trimming left V 5 bases short and J 4 bases short, with 11 bases between.

This clone was counted a few times. The chain carries TRBV5-5 and TRBJ1-4; perhaps TRBD1 as D (5 bases). CDR3 length equals 16 residues. CDR1 and CDR2 from the germline V gene are SGHKS and YYEKEE (reference sequence). Trimming left V 2 bases short and J 4 bases short, with 15 bases between. CDR3 amino acids: CASSFRGPDLNEKLFF. DNA for the CDR3: TGTGCCAGCAGCTTTAGGGGCCCGGACCTTAATGAAAAACTGTTTTTT.

The chain carries TRBV5-6 and TRBJ2-7; D gene uncertain. The CDR3 is 15 residues long. V lost 4 bases and J lost 3, with 17 bases in between. Germline CDR1 and CDR2: SGHDT and YYEEEE. The CDR3 coding sequence is TGTGCCAGCAGCCTAGGTCCCGATGTGGTCTACGAGCAGTACTTC. Translating it yields CASSLGPDVVYEQYF.

The V gene is TRBV6-1, the J gene TRBJ1-2; TRBD1 is a possible D gene (5 bases). The CDR3 runs to 14 residues. The V gene lost 2 bases and the J gene lost 5 bases, with 12 bases spanning the gap. Germline V gene lookup returns CDR1 MNHNS and CDR2 SASEGT. As DNA, the CDR3 is TGTGCCAGCAGTGAATCAGGGAAAGTGTATGGCTACACCTTC. It translates to CASSESGKVYGYTF.

The CDR3 region has the DNA TGTGCCAGCAGTTTTGTAACAGTTGCAACTAATGAAAAACTGTTTTTT. Protein: CASSFVTVATNEKLFF. The genes are TRBV27 and TRBJ1-4; D gene unclear. Germline CDR1 and CDR2: MNHEY and SMNVEV (reference sequence). The CDR3 has 16 amino acids. Deletions cut 3 bases from V and 0 bases from J, with 11 bases between.

The genes are TRBV5-5 and TRBJ2-7, with 8 bases fitting TRBD2. J gave up 3 bases and V 1 base, and 6 bases lay outside the gene matches. CDR1 SGHKS and CDR2 YYEKEE come from the germline V gene (reference sequence). The CDR3 is 15 amino acids. The CDR3 here is CASSLPDGGGYEQYF. As DNA, the CDR3 is TGTGCCAGCAGCTTGCCGGACGGGGGGGGCTACGAGCAGTACTTC.

This clone is a singleton in its sample. This sequence joins TRBV9 and TRBJ2-2; 15 nucleotides agree with TRBD2. The CDR3 consists of 19 residues. From germline, CDR1 is SGDLS and CDR2 YYNGEE. Unmatched junction bases numbered 11, after V lost 3 bases and J lost 5 bases. The CDR3 region has the DNA TGTGCCAGCAGCGCGCGGACTAGCGGGGGGGCATCTAGAACCGGGGAGCTGTTTTTT. Its translation: CASSARTSGGASRTGELFF.

V gene TRBV5-6 combines with J gene TRBJ1-3; 10 bases are shared with TRBD1. Germline loops: CDR1 SGHDT, CDR2 YYEEEE. The CDR3 sequence is 17 residues long. Trimming at V came to 2 bases and at J to 0 bases, leaving 5 bases not matched to a gene. This chain's CDR3 is CASSFGQGGLSGNTIYF. CDR3 coding DNA: TGTGCCAGCAGCTTTGGACAGGGGGGACTCTCTGGAAACACCATATATTTT.

The chain links TRBV7-3 to TRBJ2-2; 7 nucleotides line up with TRBD1. There are 15 residues in the CDR3. The ends lost 2 bases at V and 4 bases at J; junction bases unmatched: 4. CDR1 SGHTA and CDR2 FQGTGA come from the germline V gene. The CDR3 is CASSLFTGATGELFF. In DNA form, the CDR3 reads TGTGCCAGCAGCTTATTTACAGGGGCCACCGGGGAGCTGTTTTTT.

The chain joins TRBV30 to TRBJ2-7, with no clear D. Between the trimmed V and J ends, which lost 0 bases and 3 bases, there was a span of 6 bases. In germline, CDR1 is GTSNPN, CDR2 SVGIG (reference sequence). The CDR3 totals 12 residues. The DNA for the CDR3 is TGTGCCTGGAGTGTAGCCGACTACGAGCAGTACTTC. Translating gives CAWSVADYEQYF.

Points on this clone: Other DNA variants within this sample encode the same CDR3. This chain uses TRBV24-1 with TRBJ1-1; tentatively, D is TRBD1 (5 bases). There are 13 residues in the CDR3. Germline lookup yields CDR1 KGHDR and CDR2 SFDVKD. Trimming removed 1 base from V and 5 bases from J, with 7 bases in between. CDR3 bases: TGTGCCACCAGTGATTTAAGGGGTACTGAAGCTTTCTTT. It translates to CATSDLRGTEAFF.

V is TRBV28 and J is TRBJ2-7; TRBD2 might be the D (6 bases). This CDR3 has 15 residues. With 3 bases removed from V and 2 bases from J, the gap between germline ends came to 14 bases. CDR1 is MDHEN, CDR2 SYDVKM, per germline. CDR3 region: CASSFLGGTTYEQYF. The CDR3 nucleotides read TGTGCCAGCAGTTTTCTGGGGGGAACCACCTACGAGCAGTACTTC. The full variable domain, completed using reference TRBV28 and TRBJ2-7, is DVKVTQSSRYLVKRTGEKVFLECVQDMDHENMFWYRQDPGLGLRLIYFSYDVKMKEKGDIPEGYSVSREKKERFSLILESASTNQTSMYLCASSFLGGTTYEQYFGPGTRLTVT.

The chain couples TRBV27 to TRBJ1-4; a weak D match, TRBD1 (6 bases). Per the germline V gene, CDR1 is MNHEY and CDR2 is SMNVEV (reference sequence). The CDR3 sequence is 14 residues long. V shed 0 bases and J shed 7 bases, with 9 bases lying between them. This CDR3 reads CASSLSRGGEKLFF. CDR3 in DNA: TGTGCCAGCAGTTTATCGAGAGGGGGTGAAAAACTGTTTTTT.

On this clone itself: Additional DNA sequences in this sample encode the identical CDR3. The chain has TRBV6-5 and TRBJ2-7, with 8 bases identical to TRBD1. The germline CDR1 and CDR2 sequences are MNHEY and SVGAGI. The CDR3 runs to 14 residues. The V segment lost 7 bases and the J segment 6 bases; nucleotides outside the gene matches: 11. CDR3 DNA: TGTGCCAGCAAAGTCGACAGGGGATACGGCGAGCAGTACTTC. Protein: CASKVDRGYGEQYF.

The chain couples TRBV7-9 to TRBJ2-7; TRBD1 matches 7 bases. CDR1 is SEHNR, CDR2 FQNEAQ, per germline (reference sequence). The junction had 12 bases not matched to a gene; V was cut back by 8 bases and J by 5 bases. This CDR3 comprises 14 residues. The CDR3 region is CASVLTGNADEQYF. The CDR3 nucleotides are TGTGCCAGCGTATTGACAGGGAACGCAGACGAGCAGTACTTC. Looking up the rest from reference TRBV7-9 and TRBJ2-7 gives the full variable domain: DTGVSQNPRHKITKRGQNVTFRCDPISEHNRLYWYRQTLGQGPEFLTYFQNEAQLEKSRLLSDRFSAERPKGSFSTLEIQRTEQGDSAMYLCASVLTGNADEQYFGPGTRLTVT.

The V and J genes are TRBV30 and TRBJ2-1; TRBD2 aligns across 8 bases. CDR3 length equals 11 residues. In germline, CDR1 is GTSNPN, CDR2 SVGIG (reference sequence). The junction had 5 bases not matched to a gene; V was cut back by 2 bases and J by 14 bases. CDR3 in amino acids: CAWSSGGGKFF. The CDR3 region has the DNA TGTGCCTGGAGTTCTGGCGGGGGGAAGTTCTTC. The variable domain in full, with the rest retrieved from reference TRBV30 and TRBJ2-1, is SQTIHQWPATLVQPVGSPLSLECTVEGTSNPNLYWYRQAAGRGLQLLFYSVGIGQISSEVPQNLSASRPQDRQFILSSKKLLLSDSGFYLCAWSSGGGKFFGPGTRLTVL.

The chain recombines TRBV4-3 with TRBJ1-1; TRBD1 aligns across 9 bases. CDR1 and CDR2 (germline): LGHNA, YSLEER. J lost 8 bases, V lost 3 bases, and 4 bases had no gene match. The CDR3 runs 13 residues. CDR3 sequence: CASSHLGQGEAFF. The CDR3 region has the DNA TGCGCCAGCAGCCATTTAGGACAGGGGGAAGCTTTCTTT.

The chain uses TRBV7-9 and TRBJ2-7, with D possibly being TRBD2 (6 bases). CDR1 SEHNR and CDR2 FQNEAQ come from the germline V gene (reference sequence). The V end was cut by 8 bases, the J end by 6 bases, with 11 bases between. The CDR3 is 11 amino acids. The CDR3 reads CASQLLAEQYF. DNA for the CDR3: TGTGCCAGCCAACTACTAGCCGAGCAGTACTTC. Combining the CDR3 with reference TRBV7-9 and TRBJ2-7 gives the whole variable domain DTGVSQNPRHKITKRGQNVTFRCDPISEHNRLYWYRQTLGQGPEFLTYFQNEAQLEKSRLLSDRFSAERPKGSFSTLEIQRTEQGDSAMYLCASQLLAEQYFGPGTRLTVT.

This sequence joins TRBV6-6 and TRBJ2-2, with D unclear. V dropped 6 bases and J dropped 6 bases, with 8 bases sitting between them. Germline V gene data show CDR1 as MNHNY and CDR2 as SVGAGI (reference sequence). CDR3 size: 12 residues. In DNA form, the CDR3 reads TGTGCCAGCAGACCGGTCGCCGGGGAGCTGTTTTTT. Residues: CASRPVAGELFF.

This clone was seen once. The J gene is TRBJ2-3, the V gene TRBV29-1, with a tentative D call TRBD1 (6 bases). The CDR3 covers 13 residues. V lost 4 bases and J lost 1, with 9 bases in between. Germline values: CDR1 SQVTM, CDR2 ANQGSEA. CDR3 in DNA: TGCAGCGTTGTACAGGGAGGCACAGATACGCAGTATTTT. This sequence encodes CSVVQGGTDTQYF.

V and J are TRBV7-9 and TRBJ2-5; D unresolved. The V and J ends lost 5 bases and 2 bases respectively, with 12 bases between them. Germline CDR1 is SEHNR and CDR2 is FQNEAQ (reference sequence). The CDR3 runs to 14 residues. The CDR3 loop is CASSPLWAQETQYF. The CDR3 DNA reads TGTGCCAGCAGCCCCCTTTGGGCACAAGAGACCCAGTACTTC. Filled out from reference TRBV7-9 and TRBJ2-5, the complete variable domain reads DTGVSQNPRHKITKRGQNVTFRCDPISEHNRLYWYRQTLGQGPEFLTYFQNEAQLEKSRLLSDRFSAERPKGSFSTLEIQRTEQGDSAMYLCASSPLWAQETQYFGPGTRLLVL.

This CDR3 is CASSRTGGEGYTF. The CDR3 DNA follows: TGTGCCAGCAGCCGGACAGGGGGCGAGGGCTACACCTTC. This chain joins TRBV5-4 and TRBJ1-2; 11 nucleotides line up with TRBD1. CDR1 SGHNT and CDR2 YYREEE come from the germline V gene (reference sequence). V dropped 4 bases and J dropped 8; count of bases not matched to a gene: 4. The CDR3 runs to 13 residues.

This clone was seen only once. CDR3 sequence (DNA): TGTGCCAGCAGTTACACCCTACAGGGGTGGGAGACCCAGTACTTC. Translated, it gives CASSYTLQGWETQYF. This chain joins TRBV6-5 and TRBJ2-5, with TRBD1 matching 7 bases. The CDR3 runs 15 residues. The V and J ends lost 2 bases and 5 bases, in that order; junction bases with no gene match: 8. Germline V gene lookup returns CDR1 MNHEY and CDR2 SVGAGI.

J is TRBJ2-7 and V is TRBV3-1 (or the pseudogene TRBV3-2); weak D call: TRBD2 (6 bases). The ends were cut back, 3 bases at V and 0 bases at J, with 15 bases in the middle. Germline CDR1 reads LGHDT; CDR2 reads YNNKEL (reference sequence). The CDR3 has 16 residues. The CDR3 DNA reads as TGTGCCAGCAGCCAGTCAACGGGGGTGAGCTCCTACGAGCAGTACTTC. Translated, it gives CASSQSTGVSSYEQYF.